This TCR beta chain was recovered during a study of blood T cell repertoires in COVID-19. This CDR3 region has 16 residues. V shed 6 bases and J shed 0 bases, with 17 bases lying between them. In germline, CDR1 is MNHEY, CDR2 SMNVEV (reference sequence). Living in 24 US areas, the participants were between 18 and 89 years of age. Clones were read by immunoSEQ multiplex PCR, and TCRdb kept only the in-frame ones, dropping some. The sample shows fewer than 400,000 clones, 87% of them seen only once. Sample: PBMCs or T cells enriched from blood (not recorded which). This chain uses TRBV27 with TRBJ1-2; D call uncertain. The sequence was collected from a woman aged 45-65 years who had recovered from COVID-19. The DNA of the CDR3 is TGTGCCAGCAGGAGCACCGGGAAATTGCCTAACTATGGCTACACCTTC. This encodes CASRSTGKLPNYGYTF.